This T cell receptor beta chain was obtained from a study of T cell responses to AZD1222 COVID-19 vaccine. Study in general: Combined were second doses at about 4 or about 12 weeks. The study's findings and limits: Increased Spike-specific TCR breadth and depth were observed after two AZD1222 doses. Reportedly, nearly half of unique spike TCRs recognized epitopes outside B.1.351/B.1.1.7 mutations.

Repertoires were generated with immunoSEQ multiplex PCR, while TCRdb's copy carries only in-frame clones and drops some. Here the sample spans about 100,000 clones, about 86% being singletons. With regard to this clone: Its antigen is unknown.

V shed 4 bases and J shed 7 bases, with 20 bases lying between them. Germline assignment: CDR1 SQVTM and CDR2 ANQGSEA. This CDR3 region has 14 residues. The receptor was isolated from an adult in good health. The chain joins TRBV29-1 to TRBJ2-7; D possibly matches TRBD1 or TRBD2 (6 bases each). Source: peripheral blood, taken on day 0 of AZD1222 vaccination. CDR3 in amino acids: CSVVSGAQRGEQYF. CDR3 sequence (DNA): TGCAGCGTTGTCTCGGGGGCTCAACGGGGGGAGCAGTACTTC.